The rows below give T cell receptor beta chains drawn from one sample of a study of blood T cell repertoires in COVID-19. Data came from immunoSEQ multiplex PCR; TCRdb stores just in-frame clones and leaves some out. The data contain 150,000 to 200,000 clones, 88% of them singletons. The sequenced sample consisted of PBMCs or T cells enriched from blood (not recorded which). The receptor source for this set is a woman aged 18-35 years who had recovered from COVID-19. Both conserved end residues are trimmed from each CDR3. The order of the fields is V gene, clone size, CDR3 length, CDR3 protein. Some rows mark clone size as missing; the rest say once, few, many or name a class of expanded clone.

>TRBV11-2|.|14
ASSFFDLAESYEQY
>TRBV21-1|.|13
ASSATAGKSYEQY
>TRBV9|.|12
ASSVGGRGTEAF
>TRBV4-2|.|11
ASSHGMNTEAF
>TRBV18|.|12
ASSAGLLNTEAF
>TRBV2|.|11
ASEVGLLNEQF
>TRBV5-1|.|14
ASSPGLSQIGTEAF
>TRBV5-5|.|11
ASSARVAGELF
>TRBV11-2|.|11
ASSFTGREGLF
>TRBV6-5|once|8
ASQGFEQY
>TRBV19|.|13
ASSIDQVHSDGYT
>TRBV5-1|.|14
AGAVWVHFYNSPLH
>TRBV28|.|11
ASSPGLQETQY
>TRBV19|.|11
ASSLGGGTEAF
>TRBV3-1/TRBV3-2|.|14
ASSQLTSAGTDTQY
>TRBV11-2|few|10
ASLGTTYEQY
>TRBV7-9|.|16
ASSLRGGSGGLYNEQF
>TRBV3-1/TRBV3-2|.|14
ASSHHSSGRGYEQF
>TRBV7-9|.|13
ASSPSGQGGYGYT
>TRBV7-2|.|14
ASSLNPGHLNTEAF